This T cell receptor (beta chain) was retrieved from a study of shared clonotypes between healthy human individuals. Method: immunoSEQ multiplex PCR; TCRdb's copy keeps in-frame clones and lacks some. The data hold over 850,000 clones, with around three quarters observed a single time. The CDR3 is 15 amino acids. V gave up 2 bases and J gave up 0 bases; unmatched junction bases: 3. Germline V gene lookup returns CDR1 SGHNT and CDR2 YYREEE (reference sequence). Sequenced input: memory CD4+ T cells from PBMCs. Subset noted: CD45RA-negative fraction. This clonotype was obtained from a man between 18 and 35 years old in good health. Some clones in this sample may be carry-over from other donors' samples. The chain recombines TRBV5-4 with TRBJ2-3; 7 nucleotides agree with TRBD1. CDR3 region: CASSFRDRSTDTQYF. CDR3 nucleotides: TGTGCCAGCAGCTTCCGGGACAGAAGCACAGATACGCAGTATTTT.